This is a list of T cell receptor beta chains from one sample in a study of blood T cell repertoires in COVID-19. Libraries were prepared by immunoSEQ multiplex PCR; TCRdb keeps only in-frame clonotypes and omits some of them. This sample carries approximately 300,000 clones, 85% to 90% of them seen once, and the ten largest clones take roughly 0.8%. The sequenced sample consisted of peripheral blood. The origin of the receptors is a man in his thirties or forties with acute or convalescent COVID-19. CDR3s leave out the opening cysteine and the closing phenylalanine or tryptophan. The order of the fields is J gene, CDR3 length, V gene, CDR3 protein.

TRBJ1-4 14 TRBV5-4 ASSLAPGTEGEKLF
TRBJ2-2 13 TRBV7-6 ASSFIGGGTGELF
TRBJ2-7 12 TRBV25-1 ASSEYSPPYEQY
TRBJ1-2 10 TRBV7-9 ASSPDYYGYT
TRBJ2-3 13 TRBV28 ASSAGGASTDTQY
TRBJ1-1 15 TRBV7-3 ASSRRATGALNTEAF
TRBJ2-1 14 TRBV19 ASSLMGGGAGFEQF
TRBJ1-4 15 TRBV28 ASSQRGVVTTNEKLF
TRBJ2-1 13 TRBV27 ASSQQSGRNHEQF
TRBJ2-2 12 TRBV6-5 ASGRRSNTGELF
TRBJ1-3 13 TRBV7-2 ASSLVVLTGNTIY
TRBJ2-1 15 TRBV13 ASSLFFRESSYNEQF
TRBJ1-1 13 TRBV5-1 ASSFQTGGQTEAF
TRBJ1-3 14 TRBV5-5 ASSLEYRGRRNTIY
TRBJ1-5 12 TRBV30 AWSINSLNQPQH
TRBJ1-3 13 TRBV6-5 ASSLIGGAGNTIY
TRBJ2-1 12 TRBV5-4 ASSLGQGGGEQF
TRBJ2-1 13 TRBV9 ASSVMMGQGGEQF
TRBJ1-1 12 TRBV19 ASSSWTVGTEAF
TRBJ1-1 15 TRBV18 ASSPGVFGQKNTEAF
TRBJ1-1 13 TRBV9 ASSATGEGNTEAF
TRBJ2-1 11 TRBV6-6 ASSLTLYNEQF
TRBJ2-5 15 TRBV4-2 ASSQVGTSGGWETQY
TRBJ2-3 16 TRBV27 ASSPTGLAGGRTDTQY
TRBJ1-2 13 TRBV9 ASSVKGHGNYGYT
TRBJ2-6 11 TRBV12-3/TRBV12-4 ASSHSGANVLT
TRBJ2-7 12 TRBV27 ASSFTGSRYEQY
TRBJ2-6 18 TRBV4-1 ASSQGWVAGQSSGANVLT
TRBJ1-4 11 TRBV19 ASRGAGSEKLF
TRBJ1-4 13 TRBV19 ASSIDSVRVEKLF
TRBJ2-3 14 TRBV6-6 ASSRDRQPSTDTQY
TRBJ1-2 12 TRBV6-1 ASSELLTLYGYT
TRBJ2-5 10 TRBV30 AWSRTAETQY
TRBJ2-1 15 TRBV4-2 ASSQDTRGLDYNEQF
TRBJ2-5 11 TRBV19 ASSTLAAETQY
TRBJ1-2 12 TRBV19 ASSPTGSNYGYT
TRBJ1-5 16 TRBV6-4 ASTGGRTGGLLNQPQH
TRBJ2-3 14 TRBV30 AWSVWLAGGRDTQY
TRBJ1-1 15 TRBV7-9 ASSLSGRIKGNTEAF
TRBJ1-2 13 TRBV15 ATSLLQGLFYGYT
TRBJ2-1 12 TRBV3-1/TRBV3-2 ASSHSGGVREQF
TRBJ1-3 12 TRBV9 ASSATVPGNTIY
TRBJ1-4 16 TRBV18 ASSPPGETFTTNEKLF
TRBJ1-2 13 TRBV28 ASSMAGTVWGVYT